Listed below are T cell receptor beta chains from one sample, sequenced in a study of blood T cell repertoires in COVID-19. Sequenced by immunoSEQ multiplex PCR; TCRdb stores in-frame clones only, minus some. The data show approximately 300,000 clones, 85% seen once. Sequencing used PBMCs or T cells enriched from blood (not recorded which). The receptor set was obtained from a woman younger than 45 who had been exposed to COVID-19. The CDR3 runs from the conserved cysteine through the conserved F or W. Each record gives: D gene, J gene, V gene, clone size, CDR3 DNA, CDR3 protein. The D gene is left open where the match is weak. The listing skips clone size in some rows; elsewhere it reads once, few, many or a size class.

D gene: TRBD1; J gene: TRBJ2-7; V gene: TRBV11-3; clone size: NA; CDR3 DNA: TGTGCCAGCAGCTACGGACAGGGGGGCGAGCAGTACTTC; CDR3 protein: CASSYGQGGEQYF
D gene: NA; J gene: TRBJ2-5; V gene: TRBV3-1/TRBV3-2; clone size: NA; CDR3 DNA: TGTGCCAGCAGCCGCGGGACTCCCTTAATAGAGACCCAGTACTTC; CDR3 protein: CASSRGTPLIETQYF
D gene: TRBD1; J gene: TRBJ2-7; V gene: TRBV3-1/TRBV3-2; clone size: NA; CDR3 DNA: TGTGCCAGCAGCCAAGCGGGACAGATCTACGAGCAGTACTTC; CDR3 protein: CASSQAGQIYEQYF
D gene: NA; J gene: TRBJ2-7; V gene: TRBV5-4; clone size: NA; CDR3 DNA: TGTGCCAGCAGCTTGAATCGGGGGATTATCCCACACGAGCAGTACTTC; CDR3 protein: CASSLNRGIIPHEQYF
D gene: NA; J gene: TRBJ1-1; V gene: TRBV18; clone size: NA; CDR3 DNA: TGTGCCAGCTCCGCCAGTCGGGACACTGAAGCTTTCTTT; CDR3 protein: CASSASRDTEAFF
D gene: NA; J gene: TRBJ2-7; V gene: TRBV5-4; clone size: few; CDR3 DNA: TGTGCCAGCAGTTCGGGATCTCCCATCTACGAGCAGTACTTC; CDR3 protein: CASSSGSPIYEQYF
D gene: NA; J gene: TRBJ2-7; V gene: TRBV12-3/TRBV12-4; clone size: NA; CDR3 DNA: TGTGCCAGCAGTTTTGAGTACGAGCAGTACTTC; CDR3 protein: CASSFEYEQYF
D gene: TRBD2; J gene: TRBJ2-1; V gene: TRBV19; clone size: NA; CDR3 DNA: TGTGCCAGTAGTATATCCCCTAGCGGGAGGAACAATGAGCAGTTCTTC; CDR3 protein: CASSISPSGRNNEQFF
D gene: TRBD1; J gene: TRBJ1-1; V gene: TRBV19; clone size: NA; CDR3 DNA: TGTGCCAGTAGAACAGGGGGAGTTTTGAACACTGAAGCTTTCTTT; CDR3 protein: CASRTGGVLNTEAFF
D gene: TRBD1; J gene: TRBJ1-4; V gene: TRBV4-1; clone size: NA; CDR3 DNA: TGCGCCAGCAGCAGTTCCGGGACAGTCATTAATGAAAAACTGTTTTTT; CDR3 protein: CASSSSGTVINEKLFF
D gene: NA; J gene: TRBJ1-2; V gene: TRBV15; clone size: few; CDR3 DNA: TGTGCCACCAGCAGAGATAGATTCGACGGGAGAGCCTATGGCTACACCTTC; CDR3 protein: CATSRDRFDGRAYGYTF
D gene: NA; J gene: TRBJ2-5; V gene: TRBV5-5; clone size: NA; CDR3 DNA: TGTGCCAGCAGCTTGTATGGGCAAATAGAGACCCAGTACTTC; CDR3 protein: CASSLYGQIETQYF
D gene: TRBD1; J gene: TRBJ1-1; V gene: TRBV6-5; clone size: few; CDR3 DNA: TGTGCCAGCAGTTTGGGACAGGTCTCTGAAGCTTTCTTT; CDR3 protein: CASSLGQVSEAFF
D gene: NA; J gene: TRBJ1-5; V gene: TRBV2; clone size: NA; CDR3 DNA: TGTGCCAGCAGTGATGACAGCTCCTATCAGCCCCAGCATTTT; CDR3 protein: CASSDDSSYQPQHF
D gene: NA; J gene: TRBJ1-2; V gene: TRBV5-4; clone size: few; CDR3 DNA: TGTGCCAGCAGCCACAACAGGGAAGGCTACACCTTC; CDR3 protein: CASSHNREGYTF
D gene: TRBD1; J gene: TRBJ1-5; V gene: TRBV3-1/TRBV3-2; clone size: NA; CDR3 DNA: TGTGCCAGCAGCCAAAGGACAGGGGACAATCAGCCCCAGCATTTT; CDR3 protein: CASSQRTGDNQPQHF
D gene: TRBD2; J gene: TRBJ2-5; V gene: TRBV2; clone size: NA; CDR3 DNA: TGTGCCAGCAGGAGGGGACTAGCGGGAAAGGAGACCCAGTACTTC; CDR3 protein: CASRRGLAGKETQYF
D gene: TRBD1; J gene: TRBJ1-4; V gene: TRBV28; clone size: NA; CDR3 DNA: TGTGCCAGCAAGGGACAGGGGAGAGGTTCGGAAAAACTGTTTTTT; CDR3 protein: CASKGQGRGSEKLFF
D gene: TRBD1; J gene: TRBJ1-4; V gene: TRBV2; clone size: NA; CDR3 DNA: TGTGCCAGCAGTGAATTTTGGACAGGAGGGGAAAAACTGTTTTTT; CDR3 protein: CASSEFWTGGEKLFF
D gene: NA; J gene: TRBJ2-1; V gene: TRBV6-1; clone size: once; CDR3 DNA: TGTGCCAGCAGTGAGATGGGCGGGGATGAGCAGTTCTTC; CDR3 protein: CASSEMGGDEQFF
D gene: TRBD2; J gene: TRBJ2-7; V gene: TRBV7-3; clone size: NA; CDR3 DNA: TGTGCCAGCAGCTTAGCGGGAGGAGGCTACGAGCAGTACTTC; CDR3 protein: CASSLAGGGYEQYF
D gene: NA; J gene: TRBJ2-1; V gene: TRBV5-5; clone size: NA; CDR3 DNA: TGTGCCAGCAGCCCCGGCGGGCAGCAAGTCGACGAGCAGTTCTTC; CDR3 protein: CASSPGGQQVDEQFF
D gene: NA; J gene: TRBJ2-5; V gene: TRBV7-2; clone size: NA; CDR3 DNA: TGTGCCAGCAGCTTATTCCGCGGGGTCGAGACCCAGTACTTC; CDR3 protein: CASSLFRGVETQYF
D gene: NA; J gene: TRBJ1-1; V gene: TRBV29-1; clone size: NA; CDR3 DNA: TGCAGAGCCCAGGTGAACACTGAAGCTTTCTTT; CDR3 protein: CRAQVNTEAFF
D gene: NA; J gene: TRBJ2-3; V gene: TRBV18; clone size: few; CDR3 DNA: TGTGCCAGCTCACCACAGGGGTCTAGCACAGATACGCAGTATTTT; CDR3 protein: CASSPQGSSTDTQYF